These 22 T cell receptor beta chains originate from one sample sequenced in a study of blood T cell repertoires in COVID-19. Clones were sequenced by immunoSEQ multiplex PCR, and TCRdb holds only the in-frame ones, with some missing. Among roughly 200,000 clones listed, more than 70% were seen once. The sequencing sample was made of peripheral blood. The receptors originated from a man in his fifties with COVID-19, enrolled during active disease.

The chain links TRBV12-5 to TRBJ2-5; 7 positions match TRBD1. V shed 6 bases, J shed 0 bases, and the junction held 1 base outside the gene matches. Germline lookup yields CDR1 LGHNT and CDR2 FRNRAP. The CDR3 length is 13 residues. The CDR3 is CASGDRNQETQYF. CDR3 in DNA: TGTGCTAGTGGGGACAGGAACCAAGAGACCCAGTACTTC. The complete variable domain, with remaining parts taken from reference TRBV12-5 and TRBJ2-5, reads DARVTQTPRHKVTEMGQEVTMRCQPILGHNTVFWYRQTMMQGLELLAYFRNRAPLDDSGMPKDRFSAEMPDATLATLKIQPSEPRDSAVYFCASGDRNQETQYFGPGTRLLVL.

The V and J genes are TRBV19 and TRBJ2-5; no firm D call. The CDR3 loop spans 12 amino acids. Germline CDR1 is LNHDA and CDR2 is SQIVND (reference sequence). V was pared by 3 bases and J by 4 bases, with 6 bases between. The DNA of the CDR3 is TGTGCCAGTAGTATGTCGGGAGAGACCCAGTACTTC. Its translation is CASSMSGETQYF.

This chain uses TRBV5-1 with TRBJ2-2; a weak D match, TRBD2 (6 bases). Germline loops: CDR1 SGHRS, CDR2 YFSETQ. The CDR3 totals 20 residues. The ends were cut back, 4 bases at V and 1 base at J, with 26 bases in the middle. The DNA for the CDR3 is TGCGCCAGCAGCGGGCTGGGCGGAGGGTCGATAGGTAGGAACACCGGGGAGCTGTTTTTT. Protein: CASSGLGGGSIGRNTGELFF.

J is TRBJ2-5 and V is TRBV7-3, with 12 positions matching TRBD1. After removal of 0 bases from V and 4 bases from J, the junction contained 3 bases not matched to a gene. The CDR3 has 16 amino acids. Germline CDR1 is SGHTA and CDR2 is FQGTGA. The CDR3 spells CASSLTGQGARETQYF. CDR3 in DNA: TGTGCCAGCAGCTTAACGGGACAGGGGGCTCGAGAGACCCAGTACTTC.

V and J are TRBV5-1 and TRBJ2-1; D may be TRBD2 (6 bases). Germline CDR1 and CDR2: SGHRS and YFSETQ. This CDR3 has 13 residues. Trimming stripped 4 bases from V and 5 bases from J, with 10 bases between. CDR3 amino acids: CASSGTGNNEQFF. CDR3 sequence (DNA): TGCGCCAGCAGCGGGACTGGCAACAATGAGCAGTTCTTC.

V gene TRBV5-1 combines with J gene TRBJ2-1; 12 bases match TRBD2. The CDR3 is 16 residues long. The junction had 10 bases not matched to a gene; V was cut back by 6 bases and J by 6 bases. CDR1 SGHRS and CDR2 YFSETQ come from the germline V gene. CDR3 region: CASTRLAGVLGNEQFF. The DNA of the CDR3 is TGCGCCAGCACCAGACTAGCGGGAGTACTGGGCAATGAGCAGTTCTTC.

The rearrangement joins TRBV18 to TRBJ2-2; no reliable D call. This CDR3 is built from 18 residues. The germline V and J ends were trimmed by 6 bases and 1 base, with 21 bases remaining between them. Germline CDR1 and CDR2: KGHSH and LQKENI. The CDR3 bases are TGTGCCAGCTCCGAACAGCAACCCGCCATCGGGAACACCGGGGAGCTGTTTTTT. Translating it yields CASSEQQPAIGNTGELFF.

V gene TRBV5-1 combines with J gene TRBJ2-3; 7 bases match TRBD1. The ends lost 2 bases at V and 2 bases at J; junction bases unmatched: 2. This CDR3 has 14 residues. The V gene's germline CDR1 is SGHRS and CDR2 YFSETQ. The chain's CDR3 is CASSFGTATDTQYF. The CDR3 DNA reads as TGCGCCAGCAGCTTTGGGACAGCCACAGATACGCAGTATTTT.

This rearrangement joins TRBV6-1 to TRBJ2-1; 8 positions match TRBD2. Germline V CDR1 and CDR2: MNHNS, SASEGT. Trimming took 2 bases from V and 9 from J; bases not matched to a gene: 12. The CDR3 extends over 16 amino acids. CDR3 sequence reads: CASSEYSGAPYGEQFF. The CDR3 DNA follows: TGTGCCAGCAGTGAATATAGCGGGGCCCCCTACGGTGAGCAGTTCTTC.

This sequence joins TRBV24-1 and TRBJ1-2, with TRBD1 matching 8 bases. Germline trimming cut 4 bases from V and 2 bases from J; bases unmatched to any gene: 5. This CDR3 has 15 amino acids. From germline, CDR1 is KGHDR and CDR2 SFDVKD. The CDR3 loop is CATSDGQGRNYGYTF. In DNA, the CDR3 is TGTGCCACCAGTGACGGACAGGGTAGAAACTATGGCTACACCTTC.

The chain uses TRBV6-6 and TRBJ1-5; TRBD1 might be the D (6 bases). Germline V gene data show CDR1 as MNHNY and CDR2 as SVGAGI (reference sequence). Between the trimmed V and J ends, which lost 4 bases and 3 bases, there was a span of 10 bases. The CDR3 totals 14 residues. CDR3 DNA: TGTGCCAGCAGTTTTAAGGGGGACAATCAGCCCCAGCATTTT. Its protein is CASSFKGDNQPQHF.

V is TRBV6-5 and J is TRBJ2-7, with a possible D match to TRBD1 (5 bases). CDR1 and CDR2 (germline): MNHEY, SVGAGI. Trimming pared 7 bases from V and 6 bases from J, leaving 22 bases between. This CDR3 region has 15 residues. This CDR3 reads CASTTTPGAAGEQYF. Written as DNA, the CDR3 is TGTGCCAGCACTACCACGCCTGGGGCAGCCGGCGAGCAGTACTTC.

This clone was picked up many times. The CDR3 sequence: CASSTGQGDFNQPQHF. Here the CDR3 DNA reads TGTGCCAGCAGTACGGGACAGGGGGACTTCAATCAGCCCCAGCATTTT. This chain connects TRBV28 to TRBJ1-5; 11 bases line up with TRBD1. The CDR3 spans 16 residues. Germline V gives CDR1 MDHEN, CDR2 SYDVKM. J gave up 3 bases and V 5 bases, and 6 bases lay outside the gene matches.

CDR3 amino acids: CSASRSPSEAFF. Written as DNA, the CDR3 is TGCAGTGCTAGTCGGTCCCCGTCTGAAGCTTTCTTT. The chain combines TRBV20-1 with TRBJ1-1, with D unclear. With 3 bases removed from V and 6 bases from J, the gap between germline ends came to 11 bases. CDR1 is DFQATT, CDR2 SNEGSKA, per germline (reference sequence). CDR3 length: 12 amino acids.

This sequence joins TRBV11-2 and TRBJ2-4, with D perhaps TRBD1 (5 bases). Trimming pared 0 bases from V and 10 bases from J, leaving 10 bases between. CDR1 is SGHAT, CDR2 FQNNGV, per germline. The CDR3 is 13 residues long. The CDR3 loop is CASSLDVQGIQYF. Here the CDR3 DNA reads TGTGCCAGCAGCTTAGATGTTCAGGGAATTCAGTACTTC.

The chain links TRBV3-1 (or the pseudogene TRBV3-2) to TRBJ2-7; 10 positions agree with TRBD2. The length of the CDR3 is 18 residues. The V segment lost 1 base and the J segment 0 bases; nucleotides outside the gene matches: 9. In germline, CDR1 is LGHDT, CDR2 YNNKEL (reference sequence). The CDR3 region is CASSQVFSGGSRSYEQYF. The CDR3 bases are TGTGCCAGCAGCCAAGTGTTTAGCGGGGGGTCCCGCTCCTACGAGCAGTACTTC.

This chain connects TRBV5-1 to TRBJ2-1; TRBD2 agrees at 12 bases. The CDR3 contains 14 residues. Unmatched junction bases numbered 3, after V lost 4 bases and J lost 7 bases. CDR1 and CDR2 from the germline V gene are SGHRS and YFSETQ. CDR3 nucleotide sequence: TGCGCCAGCAGCCCTGGGACTAGCGGGAATGAGCAGTTCTTC. It translates to CASSPGTSGNEQFF.

The CDR3 protein is CASSLYWRADNEQFF. The CDR3 DNA reads TGTGCCAGCAGCTTGTACTGGCGGGCCGACAATGAGCAGTTCTTC. The chain has TRBV5-5 and TRBJ2-1, with D possibly matching TRBD2 (5 bases). Germline V gives CDR1 SGHKS, CDR2 YYEKEE (reference sequence). CDR3 length equals 15 residues. Trimming pared 1 base from V and 5 bases from J, leaving 13 bases between.

The CDR3 DNA sequence: TGTGCCAGCAGTGAACAGGGGGCAAATGGCTACACCTTC. Its translation: CASSEQGANGYTF. This chain uses TRBV25-1 with TRBJ1-2, with TRBD1 identical over 8 bases. Germline loops: CDR1 MGHDK, CDR2 SYGVNS. The CDR3 loop spans 13 amino acids. Trimming at V came to 2 bases and at J to 6 bases, leaving 2 bases not matched to a gene.

The chain uses TRBV5-1 and TRBJ2-1, with 8 bases lining up with TRBD2. Germline V lookup: CDR1 SGHRS, CDR2 YFSETQ. CDR3 length: 15 residues. The junction had 9 bases not matched to a gene; V was cut back by 2 bases and J by 8 bases. This CDR3 is CASSFRGGLYDEQFF. In DNA form, the CDR3 reads TGCGCCAGCAGCTTCCGGGGGGGCCTTTACGATGAGCAGTTCTTC.

V usage is TRBV3-1 (or the pseudogene TRBV3-2) and J usage is TRBJ1-2; 7 bases are shared with TRBD1. The CDR3 covers 14 residues. Germline lookup yields CDR1 LGHDT and CDR2 YNNKEL (reference sequence). J gave up 5 bases and V 4 bases, and 7 bases lay outside the gene matches. Here the CDR3 DNA reads TGTGCCAGCAGCCCTCGGGACAGTGGGTATGGCTACACCTTC. Its protein is CASSPRDSGYGYTF.

The chain joins TRBV5-4 to TRBJ1-2; no clear D gene. Germline values: CDR1 SGHNT, CDR2 YYREEE (reference sequence). The V and J ends lost 0 bases and 3 bases respectively, with 9 bases between them. The CDR3 runs 14 residues. The CDR3 DNA sequence: TGTGCCAGCAGCTTGGAAGCAGGTGACTATGGCTACACCTTC. Amino acids: CASSLEAGDYGYTF.